Given below is one TCR beta chain in context. What it binds is unknown. Germline V gives CDR1 ENHRY, CDR2 SYGVKD. The CDR3 has 13 residues. The V and J ends lost 10 bases and 4 bases, in that order; junction bases with no gene match: 5. The record originates from a study of identical twins. Each CDR3 protein is one row after TCRdb ran MiXCR on the 5' RACE reads. The table has 520,000 or so distinct CDR3 sequences, less than 25% seen once. Study findings and constraints: Partly confounded zero-insertion analyses could result from invariant MAIT and iNKT cells.

These same data were also listed under a study on T cells expressing NK-cell markers. This second study says: In a handful of donors, dominant CD3+CD56+NKG2C+ clones formed about 1.0-7.0% of CD8+ cells. There were a few donors in whom these clonotypes also led the CD3+CD56-NKG2C+ fraction. HCMV specificity was not established for the expanded NKG2C+ T cell clones.

This TCR was recovered from a woman aged 18 to 35 in good health. V is TRBV10-3 and J is TRBJ1-1; 11 nucleotides match TRBD1. The sequenced material came from CD4+ T cells sorted from blood. The CDR3 coding sequence is TGTGCCACCACCGGGACAGGGGGCACTGAAGCTTTCTTT. Translation: CATTGTGGTEAFF.